The next 32 T cell receptor beta chains were all read from a single sample in a study of blood T cell repertoires in COVID-19. Sequenced by immunoSEQ multiplex PCR; TCRdb stores in-frame clones only, minus some. The sample lists approximately 230,000 clones, approximately 89% occurring once. Sequencing was carried out using peripheral blood. The receptors stem from a woman aged 25 to 39 with COVID-19, enrolled during active disease.

The J gene is TRBJ1-1, the V gene TRBV7-2, with 7 bases matching TRBD1. The CDR3 totals 14 residues. V dropped 4 bases and J dropped 5; count of bases not matched to a gene: 7. CDR1 and CDR2 from the germline V gene are SGHTA and FQGNSA. This chain's CDR3 is CASSSTGVGTEAFF. As DNA, the CDR3 is TGTGCCAGCAGCTCCACAGGGGTCGGTACTGAAGCTTTCTTT. The variable domain in full, completed from reference TRBV7-2 and TRBJ1-1, reads GAGVSQSPSNKVTEKGKDVELRCDPISGHTALYWYRQSLGQGLEFLIYFQGNSAPDKSGLPSDRFSAERTGGSVSTLTIQRTQQEDSAVYLCASSSTGVGTEAFFGQGTRLTVV.

This chain uses TRBV5-6 with TRBJ1-2; 7 positions match TRBD1. CDR3 length equals 12 residues. Germline V gene lookup returns CDR1 SGHDT and CDR2 YYEEEE. After removal of 3 bases from V and 7 bases from J, the junction contained 3 bases not matched to a gene. The CDR3 DNA is TGTGCCAGCAGCTCAGGGACAGTTGGCTACACCTTC. Amino acids: CASSSGTVGYTF.

The chain has TRBV5-1 and TRBJ2-1; 9 bases are shared with TRBD1. The ends lost 0 bases at V and 7 bases at J; junction bases unmatched: 5. The CDR3 has 15 residues. Germline V gene sequence: CDR1 SGHRS, CDR2 YFSETQ. The CDR3 DNA sequence: TGCGCCAGCAGCTTGGAAGACAGGGGGGGAAATGAGCAGTTCTTC. It encodes CASSLEDRGGNEQFF.

The gene calls are TRBV11-3 and TRBJ2-2; D perhaps matches TRBD1 (5 bases). Trimming left V 5 bases short and J 0 bases short, with 13 bases between. From germline, CDR1 is SGHNT and CDR2 YENEEA. CDR3 length: 16 residues. The CDR3 bases are TGTGCCAGCAGCGGGGCCGGGTGGGCGAACACCGGGGAGCTGTTTTTT. Translating gives CASSGAGWANTGELFF.

The J gene is TRBJ1-5, the V gene TRBV28; a possible D gene is TRBD1 (5 bases). CDR3 length: 19 amino acids. V was trimmed by 3 bases and J by 4 bases, leaving 25 bases between them. Germline CDR1 MDHEN, CDR2 SYDVKM. The CDR3: CASSFNPPAGRFENQPQHF. CDR3 DNA: TGTGCCAGCAGTTTCAACCCGCCAGCAGGGCGCTTCGAAAATCAGCCCCAGCATTTT.

The chain has TRBV19 and TRBJ2-1, with D possibly matching TRBD1 (6 bases). The length of the CDR3 is 13 residues. Germline CDR1 LNHDA, CDR2 SQIVND (reference sequence). Between the trimmed V and J ends, which lost 6 bases and 10 bases, there was a span of 16 bases. The CDR3 DNA sequence: TGTGCCAGTAGCTCAGGGGAATTAGGGGAGCAGTTCTTC. It encodes CASSSGELGEQFF.

The chain recombines TRBV6-1 with TRBJ2-7; D possibly corresponds to TRBD1 (6 bases). Deletions cut 3 bases from V and 5 bases from J, with 11 bases between. Germline V CDR1 and CDR2: MNHNS, SASEGT. The CDR3 is made up of 13 amino acids. CDR3 in DNA: TGTGCCAGCAGTGATTCCAGGGGCCACGAGCAGTACGTC. This codes for CASSDSRGHEQYV.

This chain uses TRBV4-1 with TRBJ1-2; 7 bases line up with TRBD1. The CDR3 runs to 17 residues. Trimming removed 2 bases from V and 2 bases from J; junction bases left unmatched: 11. CDR1 and CDR2 from the germline V gene are MGHRA and YSYEKL. The CDR3, as DNA: TGCGCCAGCAGCCAAATATTACAGGGGAGGTGGAACTATGGCTACACCTTC. Translating gives CASSQILQGRWNYGYTF.

The chain has TRBV7-9 and TRBJ2-7; 9 bases align to TRBD1. This CDR3 spans 15 amino acids. Germline V gene sequence: CDR1 SEHNR, CDR2 FQNEAQ (reference sequence). V lost 5 bases and J lost 6; bases outside the gene matches: 11. The CDR3 here is CASSLPGTGIREQYF. In DNA form, the CDR3 reads TGTGCCAGCAGCCTACCCGGGACAGGGATCCGCGAGCAGTACTTC.

The chain recombines TRBV7-6 with TRBJ2-7; TRBD2 aligns across 7 bases. This CDR3 contains 15 residues. V was pared by 1 base and J by 3 bases, with 6 bases of the junction left unmatched. CDR1 and CDR2 (germline): SGHVS, FNYEAQ. The CDR3: CASSLGEGIGYEQYV. CDR3 in DNA: TGTGCCAGCAGCTTAGGGGAGGGGATAGGCTACGAGCAGTACGTC.

The chain carries TRBV11-2 and TRBJ1-4; no clear D gene. V was pared by 5 bases and J by 8 bases, with 21 bases between. The CDR3 extends over 16 amino acids. Germline V gene data show CDR1 as SGHAT and CDR2 as FQNNGV. The CDR3: CASSTPGVMNWEKLFF. For the CDR3, the DNA is TGTGCCAGCAGCACCCCCGGGGTTATGAATTGGGAAAAACTGTTTTTT.

The V gene is TRBV7-9, the J gene TRBJ2-1; 8 bases agree with TRBD2. With 5 bases clipped from V and 0 bases from J, the junction kept 6 bases outside the gene matches. This CDR3 is built from 16 residues. Germline values: CDR1 SEHNR, CDR2 FQNEAQ (reference sequence). This CDR3 reads CASSEPGTSSYNEQFF. The CDR3 bases are TGTGCCAGCAGCGAACCCGGGACTAGCTCCTACAATGAGCAGTTCTTC.

The chain links TRBV14 to TRBJ1-1; D not resolved. Trimming left V 0 bases short and J 9 bases short, with 11 bases between. Germline V CDR1 and CDR2: SGHDN, FVKESK. CDR3 length: 13 amino acids. CDR3 sequence (DNA): TGTGCCAGCAGCCAAGATGTTCGGGAGAAAGCTTTCTTT. Amino acids: CASSQDVREKAFF.

The V gene is TRBV6-5, the J gene TRBJ2-7; 8 positions agree with TRBD1. Germline values: CDR1 MNHEY, CDR2 SVGAGI. The CDR3 length is 13 residues. Trimming removed 9 bases from V and 7 bases from J; junction bases left unmatched: 11. CDR3 sequence: CASAPQGAREQYF. As DNA, the CDR3 is TGTGCCAGTGCCCCGCAGGGGGCACGGGAGCAGTACTTC.

This chain connects TRBV5-1 to TRBJ1-1; a weak D match, TRBD1 (5 bases). The germline V and J ends were trimmed by 1 base and 6 bases, with 10 bases remaining between them. This CDR3 has 13 residues. The germline V gene has CDR1 SGHRS and CDR2 YFSETQ. CDR3 sequence reads: CASSLRGDPEAFF. The CDR3 nucleotides read TGCGCCAGCAGCTTGCGGGGGGACCCTGAAGCTTTCTTT.

This clone was recorded once. This chain joins TRBV7-6 and TRBJ1-5; D perhaps matches TRBD1 (6 bases). The V end lost 3 bases, the J end lost 6 bases, and 9 bases lay between the germline ends. In germline, CDR1 is SGHVS, CDR2 FNYEAQ. The CDR3 extends over 13 amino acids. The CDR3 sequence: CASSFYRAQPQHF. The CDR3 DNA follows: TGTGCCAGCAGCTTTTACAGGGCTCAGCCCCAGCATTTT.

V and J are TRBV6-6 and TRBJ2-2; 12 bases are a match to TRBD1. From germline, CDR1 is MNHNY and CDR2 SVGAGI (reference sequence). With 5 bases clipped from V and 6 bases from J, the junction kept 7 bases outside the gene matches. The CDR3 is made up of 16 amino acids. The CDR3 coding sequence is TGTGCCAGCAGTCAGCGGGGACAGGGGGCGGCCGGGGAGCTGTTTTTT. Translating gives CASSQRGQGAAGELFF.

V is TRBV10-2 and J is TRBJ1-1, with D tentatively TRBD1 (5 bases). V was cut by 6 bases and J by 5 bases, with 13 bases left in between. This CDR3 spans 13 amino acids. Germline-derived CDR1 and CDR2 are WSHSY and SAAADI. Here the CDR3 reads CASRRQGSTEAFF. Here the CDR3 DNA reads TGCGCCAGCAGGCGGCAGGGTAGTACTGAAGCTTTCTTT.

The V and J genes are TRBV7-9 and TRBJ2-3, with D maybe TRBD1 (5 bases). CDR3 length: 12 amino acids. Germline CDR1 reads SEHNR; CDR2 reads FQNEAQ (reference sequence). The ends were cut back, 8 bases at V and 4 bases at J, with 10 bases in the middle. CDR3 bases: TGTGCCAGCGAGGCAGGGCCAGATACGCAGTATTTT. It yields the protein CASEAGPDTQYF. The whole variable domain, filled in from reference TRBV7-9 and TRBJ2-3, reads DTGVSQNPRHKITKRGQNVTFRCDPISEHNRLYWYRQTLGQGPEFLTYFQNEAQLEKSRLLSDRFSAERPKGSFSTLEIQRTEQGDSAMYLCASEAGPDTQYFGPGTRLTVL.

This clone was picked up a small number of times. The CDR3, as DNA: TGTGCCAGCAGTCCGCGGGCTTCACCCCTCCACTTT. Translating gives CASSPRASPLHF. The chain recombines TRBV7-2 with TRBJ1-6; D ambiguous. Trimming pared 6 bases from V and 9 bases from J, leaving 9 bases between. The CDR3 runs 12 residues. CDR1 and CDR2 from the germline V gene are SGHTA and FQGNSA.

This clone has just one count. The chain combines TRBV3-1 (or the pseudogene TRBV3-2) with TRBJ2-3, with TRBD2 matching 9 bases. Germline CDR1 is LGHDT and CDR2 is YNNKEL (reference sequence). The CDR3 sequence is 14 residues long. The V gene end was trimmed by 4 bases and the J gene end by 4 bases; junction bases not matched to a gene: 3. In DNA, the CDR3 is TGTGCCAGCAGCCTAGCGGGGGAATCAGATACGCAGTATTTT. As protein: CASSLAGESDTQYF.

This rearrangement joins TRBV7-2 to TRBJ2-5; maybe TRBD2 (6 bases). V dropped 5 bases and J dropped 4 bases, with 14 bases sitting between them. This CDR3 has 14 amino acids. The germline CDR1 and CDR2 sequences are SGHTA and FQGNSA. CDR3 loop: CASSTGTGGETQYF. CDR3 in DNA: TGTGCCAGCAGCACCGGGACTGGAGGAGAGACCCAGTACTTC. Based on the CDR3 plus reference TRBV7-2 and TRBJ2-5, the full variable domain is GAGVSQSPSNKVTEKGKDVELRCDPISGHTALYWYRQSLGQGLEFLIYFQGNSAPDKSGLPSDRFSAERTGGSVSTLTIQRTQQEDSAVYLCASSTGTGGETQYFGPGTRLLVL.

Only one count was recorded for this clone. This chain uses TRBV28 with TRBJ2-5; possibly TRBD1 for D (6 bases). Germline V gives CDR1 MDHEN, CDR2 SYDVKM. V was clipped by 6 bases and J by 7 bases, with 21 bases between them. The CDR3 sequence is 15 residues long. In nucleotides, the CDR3 is TGTGCCAGCAGCCTGAAGGGACATTTGAGTGGGACCCAGTACTTC. Translated, it gives CASSLKGHLSGTQYF.

This chain joins TRBV18 and TRBJ1-1; 8 bases match TRBD1. This CDR3 is 15 amino acids long. Germline trimming cut 6 bases from V and 4 bases from J; bases unmatched to any gene: 10. The germline gives CDR1 KGHSH, CDR2 LQKENI. The CDR3 DNA is TGTGCCAGCTCGCGGTCCCAGGGGGCGAGCACTGAAGCTTTCTTT. Translation gives CASSRSQGASTEAFF.

CDR3 bases: TGCGCCAGCAGCCAAAGGACAGGAGCGAACACTGAAGCTTTCTTT. Translated: CASSQRTGANTEAFF. This chain links TRBV4-1 with TRBJ1-1; 7 bases agree with TRBD1. CDR3 size: 15 residues. V dropped 2 bases and J dropped 1; count of bases not matched to a gene: 4. CDR1 is MGHRA and CDR2 is YSYEKL in the germline V gene.

This chain uses TRBV7-2 with TRBJ2-5, with 8 positions matching TRBD2. Germline V CDR1 and CDR2: SGHTA, FQGNSA. The CDR3 contains 13 residues. The V and J ends lost 2 bases and 5 bases, in that order; junction bases with no gene match: 1. CDR3 sequence: CASSLTSGETQYF. The CDR3 coding sequence is TGTGCCAGCAGCTTAACTAGCGGTGAGACCCAGTACTTC. Looking up the rest from reference TRBV7-2 and TRBJ2-5 gives the full variable domain: GAGVSQSPSNKVTEKGKDVELRCDPISGHTALYWYRQSLGQGLEFLIYFQGNSAPDKSGLPSDRFSAERTGGSVSTLTIQRTQQEDSAVYLCASSLTSGETQYFGPGTRLLVL.

The chain is built from TRBV6-6 and TRBJ2-1; D unclear. With 4 bases removed from V and 5 bases from J, the gap between germline ends came to 12 bases. CDR1 is MNHNY, CDR2 SVGAGI, per germline (reference sequence). CDR3 length equals 14 residues. DNA of the CDR3: TGTGCCAGCAGTTTCAGTGGTTTGAACAATGAGCAGTTCTTC. This gives the protein CASSFSGLNNEQFF.

The CDR3 nucleotides read TGTGCCAGCAGCCGACTAGCGGGTACAGATACGCAGTATTTT. Its translation is CASSRLAGTDTQYF. The V gene is TRBV5-4, the J gene TRBJ2-3, with TRBD2 matching 10 bases. This CDR3 spans 14 amino acids. The V and J ends lost 4 bases and 3 bases, in that order; junction bases with no gene match: 2. CDR1 and CDR2 (germline): SGHNT, YYREEE (reference sequence).

In its sample, this clone was seen once. V gene TRBV5-1 combines with J gene TRBJ1-5, with TRBD1 matching over 8 bases. Losses at the gene ends were 3 bases for V and 7 bases for J; bases not matched to a gene: 9. Germline V lookup: CDR1 SGHRS, CDR2 YFSETQ. CDR3 length equals 15 residues. The CDR3 nucleotides are TGCGCCAGCAGCTGGACAGGGAACCGAGGGCAGCCCCAGCATTTT. Translation gives CASSWTGNRGQPQHF.

This chain links TRBV6-5 with TRBJ2-5; D unresolved. There are 13 residues in the CDR3. V gave up 0 bases and J gave up 4 bases, with 6 bases separating them. The germline gives CDR1 MNHEY, CDR2 SVGAGI. CDR3 sequence (DNA): TGTGCCAGCAGTTACTCGTTCGGAGAGACCCAGTACTTC. This codes for CASSYSFGETQYF.

V usage is TRBV10-3 and J usage is TRBJ2-7; 10 nucleotides match TRBD1. This CDR3 is built from 14 residues. Trimming took 11 bases from V and 1 from J; bases not matched to a gene: 8. Germline V gene data show CDR1 as ENHRY and CDR2 as SYGVKD. The CDR3 is CAASGGQGSYEQYF. Here the CDR3 DNA reads TGTGCCGCTTCCGGGGGACAGGGGTCCTACGAGCAGTACTTC.

In its sample, this clone was seen once. The gene calls are TRBV7-9 and TRBJ1-2, with a possible D match to TRBD1 (6 bases). V was clipped by 2 bases and J by 0 bases, with 19 bases between them. The germline V gene encodes CDR1 SEHNR and CDR2 FQNEAQ (reference sequence). There are 18 residues in the CDR3. The CDR3 spells CASSLLVGGQLANYGYTF. Here the CDR3 DNA reads TGTGCCAGCAGCTTACTTGTGGGTGGACAGTTGGCTAACTATGGCTACACCTTC.